This TCR beta chain was captured in a study of Graves' ophthalmopathy and Graves' hyperthyroidism. On the study more broadly: No ophthalmopathy within 18 months of follow-up signified stable hyperthyroidism.

The study amplified TCR beta CDR3 regions using RNA transcripts. The first round was an RT-PCR with HTBI primers, and the second round was a multiplex PCR. TCRdb independently ran MiXCR on the multiplex PCR reads; one entry per CDR3 protein. Among around 1.1 million distinct CDR3 sequences listed, about 36% were seen once. Trimming pared 4 bases from V and 5 bases from J, leaving 12 bases between. The CDR3 consists of 13 residues. The V gene's germline CDR1 is GTSNPN and CDR2 SVGIG (reference sequence). Ages of hyperthyroidism patients ran from 18 to 65, and their diagnoses were new, under 2 months' duration.

Sequencing was performed on peripheral blood or thyroid tissue (not recorded which). The sequence derives from an adult man with Graves' hyperthyroidism. The chain carries TRBV30 and TRBJ1-5; D is unclear. CDR3 in DNA: TGTGCCTGGAATCTGAGGGATCATCAGCCCCAGCATTTT. Its translation: CAWNLRDHQPQHF.